The rows below give T cell receptor beta chains drawn from one sample of a study of T cell responses to AZD1222 COVID-19 vaccine. The method was immunoSEQ multiplex PCR; TCRdb's version includes in-frame clones alone and lacks a portion of them. The table lists approximately 100,000 clones, roughly 86% of them singletons. Sequencing used peripheral blood, obtained on day 0 of MenACWY control vaccination. Receptor source: an adult in good health. The CDR3 runs from the conserved cysteine through the conserved F or W. A D gene is named only where the DNA matches it firmly. The listing skips clone size in some rows; elsewhere it reads once, few, many or a size class.

CDR3 length: 11; J gene: TRBJ2-7; V gene: TRBV6-5; D gene: -; clone size: few; CDR3 DNA: TGTGCCAGCAGTAAGCTAGGCGAGCAGTACTTC; CDR3 protein: CASSKLGEQYF
CDR3 length: 15; J gene: TRBJ2-3; V gene: TRBV7-3; D gene: TRBD2; clone size: -; CDR3 DNA: TGTGCCAGCAGCCATAGCGGGGGCCGCACAGATACGCAGTATTTT; CDR3 protein: CASSHSGGRTDTQYF
CDR3 length: 17; J gene: TRBJ2-4; V gene: TRBV5-8; D gene: -; clone size: -; CDR3 DNA: TGTGCCAGCAGCTGGGCAGGTGCCCCCCGATCCAAAAACATTCAGTACTTC; CDR3 protein: CASSWAGAPRSKNIQYF
CDR3 length: 12; J gene: TRBJ1-5; V gene: TRBV18; D gene: TRBD1; clone size: -; CDR3 DNA: TGTGCCAGCTCACCCGACAGGGGGACCCAGCATTTT; CDR3 protein: CASSPDRGTQHF
CDR3 length: 14; J gene: TRBJ2-1; V gene: TRBV6-5; D gene: -; clone size: -; CDR3 DNA: TGTGCCAGCAGTTACTCGATTCCCCCAAAGGAGCAGTTCTTC; CDR3 protein: CASSYSIPPKEQFF
CDR3 length: 15; J gene: TRBJ2-2; V gene: TRBV25-1; D gene: TRBD2; clone size: -; CDR3 DNA: TGTGCCAGCAGTGTACTAGCGACGAACACCGGGGAGCTGTTTTTT; CDR3 protein: CASSVLATNTGELFF
CDR3 length: 13; J gene: TRBJ2-3; V gene: TRBV12-3/TRBV12-4; D gene: -; clone size: once; CDR3 DNA: TGTGCCAGCAGCACCCTACTAGCAGATACGCAGTATTTT; CDR3 protein: CASSTLLADTQYF
CDR3 length: 14; J gene: TRBJ1-5; V gene: TRBV7-9; D gene: -; clone size: -; CDR3 DNA: TGTGCCAGCAGCTTAGGACAGAGTGATCAGCCCCAGCATTTT; CDR3 protein: CASSLGQSDQPQHF
CDR3 length: 12; J gene: TRBJ2-7; V gene: TRBV3-1/TRBV3-2; D gene: -; clone size: -; CDR3 DNA: TGTGCCAGCAGCCTTTTGCCCTACGAGCAGTACTTC; CDR3 protein: CASSLLPYEQYF
CDR3 length: 13; J gene: TRBJ2-2; V gene: TRBV5-1; D gene: -; clone size: once; CDR3 DNA: TGCGCCAGTATGACTGGAAACACCGGGGAGCTGTTTTTT; CDR3 protein: CASMTGNTGELFF